Each of the 22 T cell receptor beta chains below was sequenced from the same sample in a study of blood T cell repertoires in COVID-19. TCRdb's copy holds only in-frame clones and misses some; the assay was immunoSEQ multiplex PCR. The top ten clones hold roughly 2.2% of a sample with some 240,000 clones, roughly 90% of them seen once. The material sequenced was peripheral blood. The receptors originated from a woman aged 60-70 years with COVID-19, enrolled during active disease.

The chain links TRBV6-2 or TRBV6-3 to TRBJ1-5, with D uncertain. Germline CDR1 MNHEY, CDR2 SVGEGT. The V end lost 4 bases, the J end lost 2 bases, and 12 bases lay between the germline ends. The CDR3 has 15 amino acids. The CDR3 DNA reads as TGTGCCAGCAGTTTCCTAGCCCGGGGCAATCAGCCCCAGCATTTT. This encodes CASSFLARGNQPQHF.

The gene calls are TRBV19 and TRBJ1-1; D is ambiguous. The CDR3 spans 15 residues. The germline V gene has CDR1 LNHDA and CDR2 SQIVND (reference sequence). The ends were cut back, 4 bases at V and 4 bases at J, with 16 bases in the middle. The CDR3 protein is CASSTIPGGFTEAFF. CDR3 DNA: TGTGCCAGTAGTACGATCCCAGGAGGATTCACTGAAGCTTTCTTT.

CDR3: CASSPRTVNTGELFF. The CDR3 nucleotides are TGTGCCAGCAGCCCCCGGACAGTGAACACCGGGGAGCTGTTTTTT. The chain employs TRBV5-6 and TRBJ2-2; perhaps TRBD1 as D (6 bases). This CDR3 spans 15 amino acids. Trimming took 4 bases from V and 1 from J, leaving 11 bases between them. Germline V gives CDR1 SGHDT, CDR2 YYEEEE.

This chain connects TRBV19 to TRBJ1-1; D is possibly TRBD1 (6 bases). Germline CDR1 reads LNHDA; CDR2 reads SQIVND (reference sequence). V was cut by 5 bases and J by 3 bases, with 28 bases left in between. The CDR3 is made up of 19 amino acids. The CDR3 reads CASSSGTRGFDRGDTEAFF. In DNA form, the CDR3 reads TGTGCCAGTAGTTCTGGAACCAGGGGCTTTGATCGAGGTGACACTGAAGCTTTCTTT.

This clone came up once. V is TRBV6-5 and J is TRBJ2-1, with D tentatively TRBD2 (7 bases). CDR1 and CDR2 from the germline V gene are MNHEY and SVGAGI. This CDR3 contains 13 residues. Between the trimmed V and J ends, which lost 5 bases and 8 bases, there was a span of 13 bases. CDR3: CASSPAGADEQFF. The CDR3 DNA follows: TGTGCCAGCAGTCCTGCGGGGGCGGATGAGCAGTTCTTC.

The chain joins TRBV5-8 to TRBJ1-2; D is unclear. The CDR3 covers 13 residues. Germline CDR1 reads SGHTS; CDR2 reads YDEGEE. Trimming took off 4 bases at V and 4 bases at J, with 11 bases between the two ends. CDR3 protein: CASSLMGAYGYTF. As DNA, the CDR3 is TGTGCCAGCAGCCTGATGGGCGCCTATGGCTACACCTTC.

The chain carries TRBV18 and TRBJ1-2; the match to TRBD1 covers 12 bases. V shed 2 bases and J 4 bases; nucleotides not matched to a gene: 2. Germline loops: CDR1 KGHSH, CDR2 LQKENI. This CDR3 has 15 residues. In nucleotides, the CDR3 is TGTGCCAGCTCACCAGGGGGACAGGGGGCCTATGGCTACACCTTC. Translation: CASSPGGQGAYGYTF.

This clone was seen only a few times. The chain links TRBV4-3 to TRBJ1-2, with D perhaps TRBD1 (6 bases). The CDR3 contains 17 residues. The germline V gene has CDR1 LGHNA and CDR2 YSLEER. V was shortened by 2 bases and J by 1 base, with 17 bases between the two germline ends. The CDR3 spells CASSQQKGQLRNYGYTF. Written as DNA, the CDR3 is TGCGCCAGCAGCCAACAAAAGGGACAACTTCGTAACTATGGCTACACCTTC.

The chain is built from TRBV7-3 and TRBJ1-1; D is perhaps TRBD1 (5 bases). Deletions cut 2 bases from V and 6 bases from J, with 10 bases between. The CDR3 contains 13 residues. CDR1 is SGHTA, CDR2 FQGTGA, per germline. CDR3 nucleotide sequence: TGTGCCAGCAGCTTAGTAGGGGTGGCTGAAGCTTTCTTT. Its translation is CASSLVGVAEAFF.

This clone appeared once. The V call is TRBV7-3, the J call TRBJ1-3; D is ambiguous. Trimming took off 5 bases at V and 0 bases at J, with 11 bases between the two ends. Per the germline V gene, CDR1 is SGHTA and CDR2 is FQGTGA. This CDR3 contains 15 residues. The CDR3 here is CASSPTGVSGNTIYF. CDR3 sequence (DNA): TGTGCCAGCAGCCCTACCGGGGTCTCTGGAAACACCATATATTTT.

V usage is TRBV4-3 and J usage is TRBJ1-6, with 8 bases that match TRBD1. The V segment lost 0 bases and the J segment 6 bases; nucleotides outside the gene matches: 7. Germline loops: CDR1 LGHNA, CDR2 YSLEER. The CDR3 is 17 amino acids. The CDR3 loop is CASSQDPQGAFNSPLHF. The CDR3 coding sequence is TGCGCCAGCAGCCAAGATCCTCAGGGGGCATTTAATTCACCCCTCCACTTT.

The chain couples TRBV7-2 to TRBJ1-2, with 9 bases identical to TRBD1. V trimming: 3 bases; J trimming: 3 bases; junction bases outside the gene matches: 5. Germline V gives CDR1 SGHTA, CDR2 FQGNSA. CDR3 size: 15 residues. CDR3 sequence reads: CASSFLGQGYYGYTF. CDR3 DNA sequence: TGTGCCAGCAGCTTCCTGGGACAGGGATACTATGGCTACACCTTC.

This clone was detected once. V and J are TRBV27 and TRBJ2-7; perhaps TRBD1 as D (6 bases). The CDR3 has 15 amino acids. Trimming cost V 2 bases and J 6 bases, with 17 bases left between them. From germline, CDR1 is MNHEY and CDR2 SMNVEV (reference sequence). The CDR3 reads CASSLGRTGRREQYF. The CDR3 DNA sequence: TGTGCCAGCAGTTTAGGGCGAACAGGGCGGCGCGAGCAGTACTTC.

The V call is TRBV7-9, the J call TRBJ1-5, with 9 bases lining up with TRBD1. V lost 9 bases to trimming and J lost 4 bases; unmatched junction nucleotides: 19. This CDR3 is 18 amino acids long. Per the germline V gene, CDR1 is SEHNR and CDR2 is FQNEAQ (reference sequence). The CDR3 spells CASSGTGLEVVSNQPQHF. The CDR3 coding sequence is TGTGCCAGTTCCGGGACAGGGTTGGAGGTTGTCTCAAATCAGCCCCAGCATTTT.

The chain recombines TRBV18 with TRBJ2-7; 9 nucleotides align to TRBD1. This CDR3 spans 15 amino acids. Looked up from germline, CDR1 is KGHSH and CDR2 is LQKENI. The J segment lost 6 bases and the V segment lost 6 bases, leaving 12 bases of the junction unmatched. CDR3 residues: CASSPGTGTVGEQYF. For the CDR3, the DNA is TGTGCCAGCTCGCCCGGGACAGGGACCGTGGGCGAGCAGTACTTC.

The V call is TRBV6-5, the J call TRBJ2-3; D unresolved. The CDR3 runs to 14 residues. V was shortened by 0 bases and J by 0 bases, with 4 bases between the two germline ends. CDR1 is MNHEY, CDR2 SVGAGI, per germline. CDR3 protein: CASSYSQSTDTQYF. In nucleotides, the CDR3 is TGTGCCAGCAGTTACTCTCAGAGCACAGATACGCAGTATTTT.

This chain links TRBV11-2 with TRBJ2-3; 7 bases line up with TRBD1. The length of the CDR3 is 16 residues. The J segment lost 2 bases and the V segment lost 5 bases, leaving 10 bases of the junction unmatched. CDR1 and CDR2 from the germline V gene are SGHAT and FQNNGV. The chain's CDR3 is CASSRLDRADTDTQYF. DNA for the CDR3: TGTGCCAGCAGCCGACTCGACAGGGCTGACACAGATACGCAGTATTTT.

The chain links TRBV6-1 to TRBJ2-5, with 11 bases fitting TRBD2. CDR3 length: 16 residues. V trimming: 3 bases; J trimming: 2 bases; junction bases outside the gene matches: 5. CDR1 and CDR2 (germline): MNHNS, SASEGT. CDR3 nucleotide sequence: TGTGCCAGCAGTGACTTGACTAGCGGGGAACAAGAGACCCAGTACTTC. Translating it yields CASSDLTSGEQETQYF.

The rearrangement links TRBV3-1 (or the pseudogene TRBV3-2) to TRBJ1-1, with TRBD1 identical over 11 bases. Trimming cost V 4 bases and J 0 bases; bases outside gene matches: 7. Germline V gene sequence: CDR1 LGHDT, CDR2 YNNKEL (reference sequence). The CDR3 extends over 17 amino acids. This CDR3 reads CASSPRTGGIVNTEAFF. The CDR3 DNA follows: TGTGCCAGCAGCCCCCGGACAGGGGGCATCGTGAACACTGAAGCTTTCTTT.

The V and J genes are TRBV6-5 and TRBJ1-1, with D possibly matching TRBD1 (6 bases). The CDR3 totals 12 residues. Germline V gene lookup returns CDR1 MNHEY and CDR2 SVGAGI. V lost 7 bases to trimming and J lost 6 bases, with 12 bases between them. CDR3: CASKHRESEAFF. Written as DNA, the CDR3 is TGTGCCAGCAAACACAGGGAATCTGAAGCTTTCTTT.

This rearrangement joins TRBV6-4 to TRBJ2-2; 7 bases are a match to TRBD2. CDR1 is MRHNA, CDR2 SNTAGT, per germline. This CDR3 is 15 amino acids long. The V segment lost 3 bases and the J segment 3 bases; nucleotides outside the gene matches: 4. The DNA of the CDR3 is TGTGCCAGCAGTGAGCAGGGAGGGGACACCGGGGAGCTGTTTTTT. As protein: CASSEQGGDTGELFF.

This clone was counted a single time. J is TRBJ2-3 and V is TRBV11-2, with D possibly TRBD2 on 6 matching bases. The CDR3 totals 17 residues. The V gene's germline CDR1 is SGHAT and CDR2 FQNNGV. Between the trimmed V and J ends, which lost 1 base and 6 bases, there was a span of 20 bases. The CDR3 reads CASSLGESGLSADTQYF. In nucleotides, the CDR3 is TGTGCCAGCAGCTTAGGTGAATCGGGACTCTCCGCGGATACGCAGTATTTT.